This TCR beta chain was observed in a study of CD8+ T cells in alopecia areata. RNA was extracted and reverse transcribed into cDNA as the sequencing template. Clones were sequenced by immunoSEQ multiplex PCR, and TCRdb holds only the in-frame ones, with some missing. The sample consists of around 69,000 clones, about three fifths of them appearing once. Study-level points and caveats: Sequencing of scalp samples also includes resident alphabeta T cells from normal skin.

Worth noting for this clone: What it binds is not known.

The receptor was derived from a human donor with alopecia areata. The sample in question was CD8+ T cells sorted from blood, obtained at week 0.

CDR3 residues: CASSFLHSQRGTGELFF. In DNA, the CDR3 is TGTGCCAGCAGTTTCCTCCACAGTCAGCGGGGCACCGGGGAGCTGTTTTTT. The chain employs TRBV27 and TRBJ2-2; 7 nucleotides line up with TRBD2. Germline V gene sequence: CDR1 MNHEY, CDR2 SMNVEV (reference sequence). There are 17 residues in the CDR3. Losses at the gene ends were 3 bases for V and 4 bases for J; bases not matched to a gene: 11.